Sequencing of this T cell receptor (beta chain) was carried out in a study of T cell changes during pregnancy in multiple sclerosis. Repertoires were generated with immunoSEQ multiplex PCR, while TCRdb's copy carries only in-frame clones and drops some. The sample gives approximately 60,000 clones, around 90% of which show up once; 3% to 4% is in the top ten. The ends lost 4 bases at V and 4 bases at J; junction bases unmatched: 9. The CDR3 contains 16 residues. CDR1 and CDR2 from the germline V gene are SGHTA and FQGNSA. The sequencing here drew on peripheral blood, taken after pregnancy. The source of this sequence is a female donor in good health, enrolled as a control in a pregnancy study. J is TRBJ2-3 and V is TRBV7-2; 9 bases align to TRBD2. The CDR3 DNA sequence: TGTGCCAGCAGCTATTTTAGCGGGAGTATCGCAGATACGCAGTATTTT. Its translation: CASSYFSGSIADTQYF.